This T cell receptor (beta chain) was identified during a study of T cell responses to AZD1222 COVID-19 vaccine. The study's findings and limits: The donor cohort was predominantly white British with a female majority, and clonal diversity may have been underestimated. Just a handful of AZD1222 recipients were seropositive at baseline. With two AZD1222 doses given, Spike-specific TCR breadth and depth both rose.

Of note for this clone: Its antigen remains unknown.

Profiled with immunoSEQ multiplex PCR; TCRdb holds only in-frame clones, not every one. The sample yields 85,000 or so clones, around 84% seen once. Trimming removed 4 bases from V and 2 bases from J; junction bases left unmatched: 14. This CDR3 is built from 17 residues. Germline CDR1 and CDR2: SQVTM and ANQGSEA. This TCR derives from an adult who received the AZD1222 COVID-19 vaccine. Material: peripheral blood, obtained 28 days after the second AZD1222 dose. V usage is TRBV29-1 and J usage is TRBJ2-3; 8 nucleotides line up with TRBD2. The CDR3 DNA is TGCAGCGTTGGTGGGCCACCCAGCGGGAGATTCACAGATACGCAGTATTTT. It codes for CSVGGPPSGRFTDTQYF.